One sample yielded the 21 T cell receptor beta chains listed below, sequenced in a study of metastatic and nonmetastatic thyroid tumors. No treatment had been given to any patient before thyroid surgery. TCRdb re-called clones via MiXCR from the PCR reads. The profile shows approximately 31,000 clones, 15% to 20% of them singletons. Material for sequencing was blood. These receptors came from a female donor with papillary thyroid cancer or a benign thyroid nodule (not recorded which). Some clones in this sample may be carry-over from other donors' samples.

Note on this clone: An end of the junction differs from the germline gene, which may be a read error. J is TRBJ1-5 and V is TRBV28; D remains unclear. In germline, CDR1 is MDHEN, CDR2 SYDVKM. The CDR3 runs to 16 residues. The chain's CDR3 is CASSLESQSSNHPQHF. The CDR3, as DNA: TGTGCCAGCAGTTTAGAGTCACAGAGTAGCAATCATCCCCAGCATTTT.

This clone was detected a few times. A much larger clone differs by one base, so this may be a read error. The J gene is TRBJ2-1, the V gene TRBV9; possibly TRBD1 or TRBD2 for D (5 bases each). Germline V CDR1 and CDR2: SGDLS, YYNGEE. The CDR3 runs to 14 residues. The V end was cut by 4 bases, the J end by 8 bases, with 16 bases between. The CDR3 loop reads CASSLRGPLHEQFF. CDR3 DNA sequence: TGTGCCAGCAGCCTCCGGGGCCCCCTACATGAGCAGTTCTTC.

This clone was detected a few times. One end of the junction is discordant with germline, which a read error may explain. The chain uses TRBV28 and TRBJ2-1, with D uncertain. Germline V gene lookup returns CDR1 MDHEN and CDR2 SYDVKM. The CDR3 has 15 residues. The DNA of the CDR3 is TGTGTCAGCAGTTCGCCCGCGGCTATCGGTTGGGAGCAGTTCTTC. It translates to CVSSSPAAIGWEQFF.

This clone was detected many times. The rearrangement links TRBV20-1 to TRBJ2-3; 7 positions match TRBD1. Germline assignment: CDR1 DFQATT and CDR2 SNEGSKA (reference sequence). The junction had 9 bases not matched to a gene; V was cut back by 3 bases and J by 3 bases. The CDR3 totals 15 residues. This chain's CDR3 is CSASPGQALTDTQYF. For the CDR3, the DNA is TGCAGTGCTAGCCCCGGACAGGCTCTAACAGATACGCAGTATTTT.

This clone was counted ten times or more. The V gene is TRBV2, the J gene TRBJ2-6; the D is unclear. The CDR3 extends over 12 amino acids. Germline CDR1 and CDR2: SNHLY and FYNNEI. CDR3 sequence (DNA): TGTGTCCCAGATAGTGGGGCCAACGTCCTGACTTTC. Amino acids: CVPDSGANVLTF.

V is TRBV20-1 and J is TRBJ2-5, with D unresolved. Germline loops: CDR1 DFQATT, CDR2 SNEGSKA (reference sequence). V was clipped by 5 bases and J by 5 bases, with 15 bases between them. The CDR3 consists of 13 residues. The CDR3, as DNA: TGCAGTGCTTTTCGGTCGGACGGGGAGACCCAGTACTTC. Residues: CSAFRSDGETQYF.

As for this clone: One end of the junction is discordant with germline, which a read error may explain. The chain links TRBV3-1 to TRBJ2-7; D might be TRBD1 (6 bases). CDR3 length: 13 amino acids. Germline V CDR1 and CDR2: LGHDT, YNNKEL (reference sequence). CDR3 in amino acids: CVSSQGTIYEKYF. CDR3 bases: TGTGTCAGCAGCCAAGGGACAATCTACGAGAAGTACTTC.

About this clone itself: Distinct nucleotide sequences in the sample also encode this CDR3. The chain links TRBV9 to TRBJ2-6; the D gene is possibly TRBD2 (5 bases). There are 18 residues in the CDR3. Per the germline V gene, CDR1 is SGDLS and CDR2 is YYNGEE. Trimming shortened V by 0 bases and J by 1 base, and 14 bases separated the two germline ends. The CDR3, as DNA: TGTGCCAGCAGCGTAGCGAAGGAGGCGGTTTCTGGGGCCAACGTCCTGACTTTC. The encoded protein is CASSVAKEAVSGANVLTF. The variable domain in full, completed from reference TRBV9 and TRBJ2-6, reads DSGVTQTPKHLITATGQRVTLRCSPRSGDLSVYWYQQSLDQGLQFLIQYYNGEERAKGNILERFSAQQFPDLHSELNLSSLELGDSALYFCASSVAKEAVSGANVLTFGAGSRLTVL.

This clone occurred many times. The rearrangement uses TRBV4-2 and TRBJ1-1; TRBD1 might be the D (5 bases). The CDR3 length is 15 residues. V was pared by 2 bases and J by 0 bases, with 10 bases between. CDR1 is LGHNA, CDR2 YNFKEQ, per germline. Here the CDR3 DNA reads TGTGCCAGCAGCCAACGGGGCTTCATGAACACTGAAGCTTTCTTT. Protein: CASSQRGFMNTEAFF.

This clone was counted ten times or more. This chain links TRBV24-1 with TRBJ2-1, with D possibly being TRBD2 (6 bases). The germline V gene has CDR1 KGHDR and CDR2 SFDVKD. The ends were cut back, 6 bases at V and 6 bases at J, with 8 bases in the middle. The CDR3 covers 12 residues. CDR3 coding DNA: TGTGCCACCAGTAGCGGGTTCAATGAGCAGTTCTTC. It is translated as CATSSGFNEQFF.

This clone is classed as medium-sized. The chain combines TRBV12-3 or TRBV12-4 with TRBJ1-1, with D possibly TRBD1 on 6 matching bases. This CDR3 contains 14 residues. Deletions cut 6 bases from V and 9 bases from J, with 20 bases between. The CDR3 loop reads CASSLPLTGFKAFF. The CDR3 bases are TGTGCCAGCAGCTTACCTCTCACAGGGTTTAAAGCTTTCTTT.

The chain couples TRBV5-1 to TRBJ2-3; no clear D gene. Germline V CDR1 and CDR2: SGHRS, YFSETQ. The CDR3 has 14 residues. V was pared by 3 bases and J by 3 bases, with 11 bases between. The CDR3: CASSSVFLTDTQYF. DNA of the CDR3: TGCGCCAGCAGCTCCGTCTTCCTTACAGATACGCAGTATTTT.

This clone was counted many times. The chain employs TRBV6-1 and TRBJ2-5; possible D gene TRBD1, 6 bases. The germline V and J ends were trimmed by 0 bases and 5 bases, with 10 bases remaining between them. The CDR3 spans 14 residues. Germline V gene data show CDR1 as MNHNS and CDR2 as SASEGT. The CDR3 sequence is CASSEAQGFETQYF. Written as DNA, the CDR3 is TGTGCCAGCAGTGAAGCGCAGGGGTTTGAGACCCAGTACTTC.

This clone was seen at least ten times. The chain links TRBV28 to TRBJ1-2, with 7 bases aligning to TRBD1. Germline CDR1 and CDR2: MDHEN and SYDVKM. V was pared by 8 bases and J by 1 base, with 7 bases of the junction left unmatched. The CDR3 covers 14 residues. The CDR3 protein is CASVKGTDNYGYTF. CDR3 nucleotide sequence: TGTGCCAGCGTTAAGGGGACAGATAACTATGGCTACACCTTC.

The sample holds many counts of this clone. V is TRBV20-1 and J is TRBJ2-7; TRBD2 matches 9 bases. This CDR3 contains 14 residues. Trimming took 6 bases from V and 7 from J; bases not matched to a gene: 13. Germline V gene data show CDR1 as DFQATT and CDR2 as SNEGSKA (reference sequence). CDR3 amino acids: CSAVRAGGSFEQYF. The CDR3 DNA reads TGCAGTGCCGTACGAGCGGGAGGTTCCTTTGAGCAGTACTTC.

The genes are TRBV7-3 and TRBJ2-3; D is ambiguous. The germline V gene encodes CDR1 SGHTA and CDR2 FQGTGA. V was cut by 2 bases and J by 2 bases, with 11 bases left in between. The CDR3 totals 15 residues. This CDR3 is CASSLGWVLTDTQYF. In DNA, the CDR3 is TGTGCCAGCAGCTTAGGCTGGGTGCTCACAGATACGCAGTATTTT.

In its sample, this clone ranks as medium-sized. This chain connects TRBV27 to TRBJ2-7, with 15 bases fitting TRBD2. Germline V gene lookup returns CDR1 MNHEY and CDR2 SMNVEV (reference sequence). V lost 6 bases and J lost 2; bases outside the gene matches: 8. The length of the CDR3 is 17 residues. The CDR3 loop is CASSWTSGGAGTYEQYF. DNA of the CDR3: TGTGCCAGCAGCTGGACTAGCGGGGGGGCCGGCACCTACGAGCAGTACTTC.

This clone was seen at least ten times. The DNA of the CDR3 is TGCGCCAGCAGCTTAAACCGGGACAGGGATACGCAGTATTTT. It codes for CASSLNRDRDTQYF. The chain has TRBV5-1 and TRBJ2-3, with TRBD1 identical over 8 bases. The germline CDR1 and CDR2 sequences are SGHRS and YFSETQ. The J segment lost 6 bases and the V segment lost 2 bases, leaving 5 bases of the junction unmatched. The length of the CDR3 is 14 residues. Supplemented by reference TRBV5-1 and TRBJ2-3, the full variable domain reads KAGVTQTPRYLIKTRGQQVTLSCSPISGHRSVSWYQQTPGQGLQFLFEYFSETQRNKGNFPGRFSGRQFSNSRSEMNVSTLELGDSALYLCASSLNRDRDTQYFGPGTRLTVL.

This clone was recorded a few times. The chain recombines TRBV6-4 with TRBJ2-6; tentatively, D is TRBD2 (5 bases). CDR3 length: 16 residues. Germline V gene lookup returns CDR1 MRHNA and CDR2 SNTAGT. Trimming pared 0 bases from V and 0 bases from J, leaving 6 bases between. CDR3 amino acids: CASSDSGGSGANVLTF. The CDR3 bases are TGTGCCAGCAGTGACTCTGGAGGCTCTGGGGCCAACGTCCTGACTTTC.

V gene TRBV5-1 combines with J gene TRBJ2-3, with 7 nucleotides matching TRBD2. Germline V gene sequence: CDR1 SGHRS, CDR2 YFSETQ. This CDR3 is 15 amino acids long. The trim removed 1 base at V and 5 bases at J, leaving 7 bases unmatched. The CDR3 is CASSLLAGVLDTQYF. In nucleotides, the CDR3 is TGCGCCAGCAGCTTGCTCGCGGGAGTTTTAGATACGCAGTATTTT.

Notes on this clone: Sequence at one end of the junction differs from germline and may be a read error. This chain links TRBV20-1 with TRBJ1-6; 7 bases are shared with TRBD1. The CDR3 totals 17 residues. CDR1 is DFQATT and CDR2 is SNEGSKA in the germline V gene (reference sequence). The CDR3 region is CSATTRQGSSYNSHLHF. DNA for the CDR3: TGCAGTGCTACCACTAGACAGGGAAGCTCCTATAATTCACACCTCCACTTT.